This T cell receptor (beta chain) appears in the sequencing data of a study of T-cell reconstitution after alpha-beta-depleted transplantation in children. Study-wide findings and caveats: From newly produced T cells came most of the T-cell counts and diversity one year after transplant. Some patients' high day-60 TCRbeta diversity was traced to surviving recipient T cells and thymic progenitors. It was reported that alpha-beta T cells came from several hundred expanded graft clones (about two months after transplant).

The authors prepared the TCRbeta library with unique molecular identifiers. One entry per CDR3 protein results from TCRdb running MiXCR on the PCR reads. Of about 580,000 distinct CDR3 sequences in the sample, 27% were seen once. With respect to this clonotype: The antigen remains undetermined.

The CDR3 consists of 17 residues. Per the germline V gene, CDR1 is MGHDK and CDR2 is SYGVNS. With 0 bases clipped from V and 5 bases from J, the junction kept 7 bases outside the gene matches. This chain joins TRBV25-1 and TRBJ2-2; 9 nucleotides agree with TRBD1. The receptor's source is a boy in the first two years of life with Wiskott-Aldrich syndrome, due to receive a stem cell transplant. Sequenced here: PBMCs, sampled before TCRalphabeta/CD19-depleted stem cell transplant. DNA of the CDR3: TGTGCCAGCAGTGAATATTCGGGACAGGGTGGGACCGGGGAGCTGTTTTTT. Translation gives CASSEYSGQGGTGELFF. The complete variable domain, with remaining parts taken from reference TRBV25-1 and TRBJ2-2, reads EADIYQTPRYLVIGTGKKITLECSQTMGHDKMYWYQQDPGMELHLIHYSYGVNSTEKGDLSSESTVSRIRTEHFPLTLESARPSHTSQYLCASSEYSGQGGTGELFFGEGSRLTVL.